There are a few counts of the clone carrying this T cell receptor (beta chain). Its specificity is unknown. The data are from a study of beta chain features in type 1 diabetes. The CDR3 consists of 14 residues. Germline V gene lookup returns CDR1 SGHTA and CDR2 FQGTGA. Trimming removed 6 bases from V and 6 bases from J; junction bases left unmatched: 4. Investigators reverse transcribed all isolated RNA, so they sequenced expressed TCRB transcripts. Reads from naive, central memory and regulatory T cell samples averaged roughly 3.3 million. The assay was immunoSEQ multiplex PCR, and TCRdb's table has in-frame clones only and misses some. Among some 240,000 clones, roughly 17% were seen once, and the ten largest hold approximately 0.086%. Findings and caveats of the study: Moderate yet significant TCRB CDR3 shortening was seen in Type 1 diabetes patients in all four CD4+ subsets. Any HLA-type effect on TCRB rearrangement remained unresolved here.

The source is a young man with type 1 diabetes. The sample consisted of naive CD4+ T cells from blood. The chain couples TRBV7-3 to TRBJ2-3, with 12 nucleotides matching TRBD2. CDR3 sequence: CASRLAGGPDTQYF. The CDR3 DNA is TGTGCCAGCAGGCTAGCGGGAGGGCCCGATACGCAGTATTTT. Full variable domain (missing parts from reference TRBV7-3 and TRBJ2-3): GAGVSQTPSNKVTEKGKYVELRCDPISGHTALYWYRQSLGQGPEFLIYFQGTGAADDSGLPNDRFFAVRPEGSVSTLKIQRTERGDSAVYLCASRLAGGPDTQYFGPGTRLTVL.